Each of the 17 T cell receptor beta chains below was sequenced from the same sample in a study of shared clonotypes between healthy human individuals. Using immunoSEQ multiplex PCR, the repertoire was profiled, and TCRdb retains in-frame clones only, with some absent. The table has about 610,000 clones, less than 98% seen once. The sample comprised naive CD4+ T cells sorted from blood. As for subset: CD45RA+ positively selected. The receptors were gathered from a woman aged 30 to 39 in good health.

V and J are TRBV27 and TRBJ2-1, with 13 bases identical to TRBD2. V was pared by 7 bases and J by 4 bases, with 7 bases of the junction left unmatched. In germline, CDR1 is MNHEY, CDR2 SMNVEV (reference sequence). CDR3 length: 16 residues. CDR3 coding DNA: TGTGCCAGCACTCGACCGGGACTAGCGGGATACAATGAGCAGTTCTTC. Its protein is CASTRPGLAGYNEQFF.

This chain links TRBV2 with TRBJ1-1, with D possibly being TRBD1 (5 bases). The CDR3 consists of 16 residues. Germline V gene lookup returns CDR1 SNHLY and CDR2 FYNNEI. Trimming shortened V by 6 bases and J by 0 bases, and 17 bases separated the two germline ends. The CDR3: CASRAGPKIMNTEAFF. Written as DNA, the CDR3 is TGTGCCAGCAGGGCGGGACCCAAGATCATGAACACTGAAGCTTTCTTT.

The chain recombines TRBV10-1 with TRBJ1-1; no definite D call. The CDR3 is made up of 16 amino acids. Between the trimmed V and J ends, which lost 3 bases and 1 base, there was a span of 15 bases. The germline CDR1 and CDR2 sequences are WNHNN and SYGVQD (reference sequence). The CDR3 sequence: CASSDFIMGWNTEAFF. In DNA, the CDR3 is TGCGCCAGCAGTGACTTTATAATGGGGTGGAACACTGAAGCTTTCTTT.

This chain joins TRBV28 and TRBJ2-2; TRBD1 matches 7 bases. V trimming: 6 bases; J trimming: 9 bases; junction bases outside the gene matches: 16. CDR3 length: 16 residues. Germline V gene sequence: CDR1 MDHEN, CDR2 SYDVKM. For the CDR3, the DNA is TGTGCCAGCAGCACCACCGGGACAGCAGGCCGACGGGAGCTGTTTTTT. Translated: CASSTTGTAGRRELFF.

J is TRBJ2-1 and V is TRBV7-8; D unclear. CDR1 SGHVS and CDR2 FQNEAQ come from the germline V gene. Trimming took off 7 bases at V and 2 bases at J, with 15 bases between the two ends. This CDR3 contains 15 residues. CDR3 in amino acids: CASTSMSVAYNEQFF. The CDR3 DNA reads as TGTGCCAGCACCTCCATGTCAGTAGCCTACAATGAGCAGTTCTTC. Together with reference TRBV7-8 and TRBJ2-1, the CDR3 gives the full variable domain: GAGVSQSPRYKVAKRGQDVALRCDPISGHVSLFWYQQALGQGPEFLTYFQNEAQLDKSGLPSDRFFAERPEGSVSTLKIQRTQQEDSAVYLCASTSMSVAYNEQFFGPGTRLTVL.

This rearrangement joins TRBV10-2 to TRBJ1-5; possible D gene TRBD1, 5 bases. Per the germline V gene, CDR1 is WSHSY and CDR2 is SAAADI. This CDR3 comprises 15 residues. The V end lost 6 bases, the J end lost 3 bases, and 15 bases lay between the germline ends. CDR3 sequence reads: CASRMGRISNQPQHF. The CDR3 nucleotides are TGCGCCAGCAGGATGGGACGGATTTCCAATCAGCCCCAGCATTTT.

The V and J genes are TRBV5-1 and TRBJ1-2; 7 nucleotides match TRBD1. This CDR3 has 15 amino acids. CDR1 and CDR2 (germline): SGHRS, YFSETQ. Trimming cost V 5 bases and J 4 bases; bases outside gene matches: 11. As DNA, the CDR3 is TGCGCCAGCAGGGACAGGCATGACGGGGCCTATGGCTACACCTTC. Protein: CASRDRHDGAYGYTF. The entire variable domain, with the rest obtained from reference TRBV5-1 and TRBJ1-2, is as follows: KAGVTQTPRYLIKTRGQQVTLSCSPISGHRSVSWYQQTPGQGLQFLFEYFSETQRNKGNFPGRFSGRQFSNSRSEMNVSTLELGDSALYLCASRDRHDGAYGYTFGSGTRLTVV.

The V call is TRBV10-2, the J call TRBJ1-5; D remains ambiguous. The V end was cut by 3 bases, the J end by 1 base, with 10 bases between. CDR3 length equals 15 residues. Germline V lookup: CDR1 WSHSY, CDR2 SAAADI. CDR3 nucleotides: TGCGCCAGCAGTGAAGAGATGGGGAGCAATCAGCCCCAGCATTTT. As protein: CASSEEMGSNQPQHF.

The chain employs TRBV18 and TRBJ1-1; possibly TRBD1 for D (5 bases). The CDR3 length is 16 residues. The germline V and J ends were trimmed by 0 bases and 2 bases, with 13 bases remaining between them. Germline V gives CDR1 KGHSH, CDR2 LQKENI. The CDR3 region is CASSPPWGRVNTEAFF. CDR3 nucleotide sequence: TGTGCCAGCTCACCACCCTGGGGCAGGGTCAACACTGAAGCTTTCTTT.

This chain links TRBV7-2 with TRBJ2-6; D ambiguous. The CDR3 is 17 amino acids. The V and J ends lost 1 base and 0 bases respectively, with 10 bases between them. Looked up from germline, CDR1 is SGHTA and CDR2 is FQGNSA. CDR3 protein: CASSLGPLDSGANVLTF. The CDR3, as DNA: TGTGCCAGCAGCTTAGGGCCCCTCGACTCTGGGGCCAACGTCCTGACTTTC.

The chain combines TRBV7-9 with TRBJ2-7; a possible D gene is TRBD1 (5 bases). Germline V lookup: CDR1 SEHNR, CDR2 FQNEAQ (reference sequence). Trimming cost V 4 bases and J 9 bases, with 16 bases left between them. The CDR3 contains 13 residues. The CDR3 loop is CASSSITGARQYF. In DNA, the CDR3 is TGTGCCAGCAGCTCGATTACAGGCGCTCGGCAGTACTTC.

The chain combines TRBV6-1 with TRBJ2-2, with no clear D. The CDR3 is made up of 12 amino acids. Looked up from germline, CDR1 is MNHNS and CDR2 is SASEGT. Trimming removed 7 bases at V and 2 bases at J, with 5 bases between. The CDR3 loop is CASTINTGELFF. CDR3 DNA: TGTGCCAGCACCATTAACACCGGGGAGCTGTTTTTT.

The V call is TRBV7-2, the J call TRBJ1-2; TRBD1 aligns across 7 bases. J was trimmed by 5 bases and V by 11 bases; bases with no gene match: 11. Per germline, CDR1 SGHTA and CDR2 FQGNSA. This CDR3 is 13 amino acids long. The CDR3 nucleotides read TGTGCCCGCTTGGACAGGTTGGCATATGGCTACACCTTC. Its protein is CARLDRLAYGYTF.

J is TRBJ1-3 and V is TRBV7-9; no firm D call. The CDR3 sequence is 15 residues long. The ends were cut back, 1 base at V and 0 bases at J, with 7 bases in the middle. Germline assignment: CDR1 SEHNR and CDR2 FQNEAQ (reference sequence). The chain's CDR3 is CASSLDLFSGNTIYF. CDR3 DNA: TGTGCCAGCAGCTTAGACCTGTTCTCTGGAAACACCATATATTTT.

J is TRBJ2-3 and V is TRBV9, with D perhaps matching TRBD1 or TRBD2 (6 bases each). The V and J ends lost 4 bases and 0 bases respectively, with 24 bases between them. The CDR3 has 19 residues. Germline CDR1 SGDLS, CDR2 YYNGEE. DNA for the CDR3: TGTGCCAGCAGCCCCCCGGTACGAGGGGGGCGAGCTAGCACAGATACGCAGTATTTT. It is translated as CASSPPVRGGRASTDTQYF.

The chain employs TRBV7-7 and TRBJ2-5, with TRBD2 matching over 7 bases. CDR1 is SSHAT, CDR2 FNYEAQ, per germline (reference sequence). This CDR3 spans 14 amino acids. Trimming at V came to 6 bases and at J to 5 bases, leaving 9 bases not matched to a gene. CDR3 in amino acids: CASRPGLDFETQYF. The CDR3 DNA sequence: TGTGCCAGCAGACCCGGACTAGATTTTGAGACCCAGTACTTC.

This clone appeared once. The V gene is TRBV28, the J gene TRBJ2-5; D ambiguous. Germline V gene sequence: CDR1 MDHEN, CDR2 SYDVKM. V gave up 3 bases and J gave up 11 bases, with 10 bases separating them. CDR3 length equals 11 residues. CDR3: CASSFEVWQYF. CDR3 DNA sequence: TGTGCCAGCAGTTTTGAGGTTTGGCAGTACTTC.